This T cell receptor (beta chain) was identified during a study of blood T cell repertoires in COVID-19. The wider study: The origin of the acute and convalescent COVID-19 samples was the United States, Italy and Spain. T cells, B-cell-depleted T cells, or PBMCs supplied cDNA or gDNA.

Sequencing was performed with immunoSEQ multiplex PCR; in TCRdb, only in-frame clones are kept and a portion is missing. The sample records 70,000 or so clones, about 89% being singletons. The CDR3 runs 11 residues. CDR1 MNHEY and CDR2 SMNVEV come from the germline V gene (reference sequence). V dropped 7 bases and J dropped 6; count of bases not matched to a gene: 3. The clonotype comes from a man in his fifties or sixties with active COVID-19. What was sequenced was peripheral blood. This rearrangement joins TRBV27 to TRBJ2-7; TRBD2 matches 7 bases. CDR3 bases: TGTGCCAGCATACGGGGGGTCGAGCAGTACTTC. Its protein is CASIRGVEQYF.